The entry below describes one T cell receptor (beta chain). Its antigen is currently unknown. One end of the junction does not line up with germline, which may come from a read error. This record comes from a study of T-cell reconstitution after alpha-beta-depleted transplantation in children. Study-level findings and limits: After one year, T-cell counts and TCRbeta diversity mostly came from new T cells. Reportedly, roughly two months post-transplant, alpha-beta T cells arose from several hundred expanded graft clones. After transplant, high TCRbeta diversity at day 60 in some patients arose from surviving recipient T cells and thymic progenitors.

CDR1 is SNHLY and CDR2 is FYNNEI in the germline V gene. The CDR3 sequence is 18 residues long. The TCRbeta library was prepared with unique molecular identifiers. Using its own MiXCR run on the PCR reads, TCRdb lists one record per CDR3 protein. The table includes 480,000 or so distinct CDR3 sequences, about 11% detected once. V usage is TRBV2 and J usage is TRBJ1-4, with TRBD1 identical over 10 bases. This receptor was taken from a child between 2 and 9 years old with inherited bone marrow failure, due to receive a stem cell transplant. The input for sequencing was PBMCs, taken before TCRalphabeta/CD19-depleted stem cell transplant. Here the CDR3 reads CTSRNTGGTGAIDEKLFF. CDR3 in DNA: TGTACCAGCAGAAATACGGGCGGGACAGGGGCCATAGATGAAAAACTGTTTTTT. Using reference TRBV2 and TRBJ1-4 for the parts outside the CDR3, the full variable domain is EPEVTQTPSHQVTQMGQEVILRCVPISNHLYFYWYRQILGQKVEFLVSFYNNEISEKSEIFDDQFSVERPDGSNFTLKIRSTKLEDSAMYFCTSRNTGGTGAIDEKLFFGSGTQLSVL.